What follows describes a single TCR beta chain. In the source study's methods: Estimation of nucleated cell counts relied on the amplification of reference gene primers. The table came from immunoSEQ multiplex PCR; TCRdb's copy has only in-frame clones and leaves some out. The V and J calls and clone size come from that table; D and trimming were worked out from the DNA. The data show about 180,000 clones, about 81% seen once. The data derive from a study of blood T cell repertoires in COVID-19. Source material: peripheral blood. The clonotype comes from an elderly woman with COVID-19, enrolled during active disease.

The CDR3 loop is CASSLRGLAAQETQYF. The CDR3 nucleotides read TGTGCCAGCAGCTTACGAGGACTAGCGGCCCAAGAGACCCAGTACTTC. The V gene is TRBV7-6, the J gene TRBJ2-5, with TRBD2 matching over 10 bases. V was pared by 2 bases and J by 1 base, with 4 bases of the junction left unmatched. The CDR3 length is 16 residues. CDR1 is SGHVS, CDR2 FNYEAQ, per germline.